This T cell receptor beta chain was sequenced for a study of blood T cell repertoires in COVID-19. Study information: Collection of acute and convalescent COVID-19 samples took place in the United States, Italy and Spain.

In the authors' methods: Amplification from reference gene primers served as the basis for estimated nucleated cell counts. Only in-frame clones appear in the TCRdb table, and some are missing; sequencing was by immunoSEQ multiplex PCR. The V and J calls and clone size were taken over from that table, and D and trimming were inferred from the DNA. Here the sample spans about 93,000 clones, almost 90% being singletons. V lost 5 bases and J lost 1, with 7 bases in between. The CDR3 contains 13 residues. CDR1 and CDR2 from the germline V gene are SGHAT and FQNNGV. This receptor was obtained from a human donor with active COVID-19. The donor label of this sample is uncertain. Sequenced input: peripheral blood. This chain links TRBV11-2 with TRBJ2-3; weak D call: TRBD2 (5 bases). The CDR3 DNA follows: TGTGCCAGCAGCCGCGGGCGCACAGATACGCAGTATTTT. It codes for CASSRGRTDTQYF.